The T cell receptor beta chain under discussion was sequenced for a study of cytomegalovirus exposure and HLA in healthy donors. This clone was picked up one time. The V gene lost 3 bases and the J gene lost 10 bases, with 19 bases spanning the gap. Germline CDR1 and CDR2: GTSNPN and SVGIG (reference sequence). The CDR3 sequence is 14 residues long. 60 Vbeta and 13 Jbeta primers were used in PCR. Assay used: immunoSEQ multiplex PCR; TCRdb lists only in-frame clones, some missing. The sample shows 150,000 to 160,000 clones, roughly three quarters of them seen only once. The V gene is TRBV30, the J gene TRBJ2-1, with D possibly matching TRBD1 (5 bases). The sequence derives from a man aged 30 to 45 in good health and CMV-seropositive. The material sequenced was PBMCs. The chain's CDR3 is CAWRKTDNNREQFF. CDR3 DNA sequence: TGTGCCTGGAGGAAGACAGATAACAATAGGGAGCAGTTCTTC. Combining the CDR3 with reference TRBV30 and TRBJ2-1 gives the whole variable domain SQTIHQWPATLVQPVGSPLSLECTVEGTSNPNLYWYRQAAGRGLQLLFYSVGIGQISSEVPQNLSASRPQDRQFILSSKKLLLSDSGFYLCAWRKTDNNREQFFGPGTRLTVL.